This TCR beta chain emerged from a study of molecular identifiers for immune sequencing clone quantification. General study results and limits: Identical TCR molecules that share a barcode could lead to an underestimation of highly expanded clone sizes. In CMV-specific effectors, clones above 20 copies held over 98% of molecules; naive, under 1%.

CD8+CD4-CCR7+CD45RA+ cells were sorted as naive CD8 T cells. Comments on this clonotype: Antigen unknown.

One entry per CDR3 protein results from TCRdb running MiXCR on the PCR reads. The repertoire holds about 39,000 distinct CDR3 sequences, around a sixth seen once, with 6.5% to 8% in the top ten. Trimming shortened V by 6 bases and J by 5 bases, and 17 bases separated the two germline ends. The CDR3 extends over 14 amino acids. Per the germline V gene, CDR1 is SGDLS and CDR2 is YYNGEE. V gene TRBV9 combines with J gene TRBJ2-5; D uncertain. This receptor was taken from a human donor in good health. Some libraries in this study had Jurkat cell RNA spiked in. The sequencing input was naive CD8+ T cells from blood, with Jurkat cell RNA spiked in. Subset in this sample: FACS-sorted CD8+CD4-CCR7+CD45RA+ naive T cells. The CDR3 DNA is TGTGCCAGCAACCCCTCGAGAGGCTTGGAGACCCAGTACTTC. The encoded protein is CASNPSRGLETQYF.